The next 6 T cell receptor beta chains were all read from a single sample in a study of CD8+ T cells in alopecia areata. The treatment denotes: oral pan-JAK inhibitor, 5-10 mg twice daily. cDNA reverse transcribed from extracted RNA served as the sequencing template. Here immunoSEQ multiplex PCR was the method, and the copy in TCRdb shows in-frame clones only, minus some. This sample has some 170,000 clones, with 58% found just once. Here the sequenced sample was CD4+ T cells sorted from blood, taken between weeks 55 and 70, from a patient treated with tofacitinib. These receptors all stem from a human donor with alopecia areata.

The V call is TRBV2, the J call TRBJ2-7, with D hard to call. This CDR3 has 10 amino acids. The ends were cut back, 4 bases at V and 3 bases at J, with 1 base in the middle. The germline CDR1 and CDR2 sequences are SNHLY and FYNNEI. Here the CDR3 DNA reads TGTGCCAGCAGTGTCTACGAGCAGTACTTC. Amino acid sequence: CASSVYEQYF. Supplemented by reference TRBV2 and TRBJ2-7, the full variable domain reads EPEVTQTPSHQVTQMGQEVILRCVPISNHLYFYWYRQILGQKVEFLVSFYNNEISEKSEIFDDQFSVERPDGSNFTLKIRSTKLEDSAMYFCASSVYEQYFGPGTRLTVT.

This clone has only a few counts. CDR3 bases: TGTGCCAGCCCTGACAGGGAGGAAGGGTGGTGGAATCAGCCCCAGCATTTT. Residues: CASPDREEGWWNQPQHF. The rearrangement joins TRBV25-1 to TRBJ1-5, with 7 nucleotides matching TRBD1. The V gene end was trimmed by 8 bases and the J gene end by 4 bases; junction bases not matched to a gene: 17. Germline V gene sequence: CDR1 MGHDK, CDR2 SYGVNS. This CDR3 region has 17 residues.

V is TRBV30 and J is TRBJ2-3; no clear D gene. The CDR3 sequence is 11 residues long. V shed 0 bases and J shed 10 bases, with 8 bases lying between them. Per germline, CDR1 GTSNPN and CDR2 SVGIG (reference sequence). The CDR3 DNA sequence: TGTGCCTGGAGTGTCCCTATCGCGCAGTATTTT. Translated: CAWSVPIAQYF.

V usage is TRBV4-3 and J usage is TRBJ1-5; the D gene is possibly TRBD1 (6 bases). The CDR3 totals 16 residues. Trimming removed 0 bases from V and 4 bases from J, with 13 bases in between. Germline CDR1 and CDR2: LGHNA and YSLEER. CDR3 sequence: CASSQEMTGRNQPQHF. The CDR3 DNA is TGCGCCAGCAGCCAAGAAATGACAGGTAGAAATCAGCCCCAGCATTTT.

J is TRBJ2-7 and V is TRBV30; maybe TRBD2 (6 bases). V was clipped by 7 bases and J by 6 bases, with 19 bases between them. Germline-derived CDR1 and CDR2 are GTSNPN and SVGIG (reference sequence). This CDR3 has 13 amino acids. CDR3 DNA: TGTGCCTCTGACTCCGGGAGTTCCCTCGAGCAGTACTTC. Translated, it gives CASDSGSSLEQYF.

The V gene is TRBV2, the J gene TRBJ2-2; the D is unclear. This CDR3 is built from 14 residues. The germline V and J ends were trimmed by 4 bases and 5 bases, with 11 bases remaining between them. Germline loops: CDR1 SNHLY, CDR2 FYNNEI. CDR3 protein: CASSVKQQTGELFF. The CDR3 bases are TGTGCCAGCAGTGTGAAACAGCAAACCGGGGAGCTGTTTTTT.